This T cell receptor (beta chain) stems from a study of CD4 T cell repertoires in COVID-19. The CDR3 has 13 amino acids. Per the germline V gene, CDR1 is SGHTA and CDR2 is FQGNSA. Trimming took off 7 bases at V and 4 bases at J, with 10 bases between the two ends. The table came from immunoSEQ multiplex PCR; TCRdb's copy has only in-frame clones and leaves some out. This repertoire shows approximately 75,000 clones, roughly 80% found once; its top ten account for roughly 0.58%. The clonotype was recovered from a human donor who had COVID-19. Sequences were derived from CD4+ T cells from peripheral blood, sampled after recovery from COVID-19. The chain joins TRBV7-2 to TRBJ2-2; D not resolved. CDR3 nucleotides: TGTGCCAGCAAATACGATCCCACCGGGGAGCTGTTTTTT. Amino acid sequence: CASKYDPTGELFF.